Detailed here is one T cell receptor beta chain. This sample is drawn from a study of blood T cell repertoires in COVID-19. Whole-study context: COVID-19 samples from acute and convalescent phases originated in the United States, Italy and Spain.

Libraries were prepared by immunoSEQ multiplex PCR; TCRdb keeps only in-frame clonotypes and omits some of them. Of about 140,000 clones listed, 70% to 85% are singletons. The germline gives CDR1 MNHEY, CDR2 SMNVEV (reference sequence). This CDR3 is 16 amino acids long. V was shortened by 3 bases and J by 11 bases, with 25 bases between the two germline ends. The study assigned cohorts using participant-reported clinical history. The chain has TRBV27 and TRBJ1-1; D unresolved. The clonotype comes from a woman younger than 30 who had been exposed to COVID-19. Sequencing was performed on PBMCs or T cells enriched from blood (not recorded which). The CDR3 DNA is TGTGCCAGCAGTTTTTTGTCCGGTCCCTATCTTCCGGTTGCTTTCTTT. Amino acids: CASSFLSGPYLPVAFF.